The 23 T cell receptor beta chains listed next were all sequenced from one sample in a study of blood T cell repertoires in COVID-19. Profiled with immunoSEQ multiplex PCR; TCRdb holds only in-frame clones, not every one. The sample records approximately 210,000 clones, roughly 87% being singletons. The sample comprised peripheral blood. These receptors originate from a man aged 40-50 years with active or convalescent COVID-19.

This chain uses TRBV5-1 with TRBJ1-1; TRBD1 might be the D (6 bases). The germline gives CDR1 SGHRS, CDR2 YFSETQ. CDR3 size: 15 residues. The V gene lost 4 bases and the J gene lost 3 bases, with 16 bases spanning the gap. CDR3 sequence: CASSALPQGDTEAFF. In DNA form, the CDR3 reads TGCGCCAGCAGCGCCCTCCCACAGGGAGACACTGAAGCTTTCTTT.

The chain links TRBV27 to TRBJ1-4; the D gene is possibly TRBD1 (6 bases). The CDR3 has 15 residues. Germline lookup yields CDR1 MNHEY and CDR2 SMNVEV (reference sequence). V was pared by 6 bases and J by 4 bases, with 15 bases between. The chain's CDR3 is CASRIAGTLNEKLFF. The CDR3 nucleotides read TGTGCCAGCAGGATTGCCGGGACACTTAATGAAAAACTGTTTTTT.

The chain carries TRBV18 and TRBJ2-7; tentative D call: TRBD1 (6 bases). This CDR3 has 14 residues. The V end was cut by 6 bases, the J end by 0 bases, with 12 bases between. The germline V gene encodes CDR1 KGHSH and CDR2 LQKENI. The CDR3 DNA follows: TGTGCCAGCTCCCCTAGGACAGACTCCTACGAGCAGTACTTC. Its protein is CASSPRTDSYEQYF.

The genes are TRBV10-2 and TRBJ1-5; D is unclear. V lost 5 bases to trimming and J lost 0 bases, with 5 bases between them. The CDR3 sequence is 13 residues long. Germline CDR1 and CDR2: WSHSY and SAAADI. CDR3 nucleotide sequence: TGCGCCAGCAGTCTTTATAGCAATCAGCCCCAGCATTTT. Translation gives CASSLYSNQPQHF.

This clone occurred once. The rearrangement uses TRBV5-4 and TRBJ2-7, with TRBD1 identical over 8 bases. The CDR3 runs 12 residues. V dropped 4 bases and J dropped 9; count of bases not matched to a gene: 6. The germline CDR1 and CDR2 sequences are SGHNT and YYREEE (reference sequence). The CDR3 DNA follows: TGTGCCAGCAGCCCCGGACAGGGATGGCAGTACTTC. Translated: CASSPGQGWQYF.

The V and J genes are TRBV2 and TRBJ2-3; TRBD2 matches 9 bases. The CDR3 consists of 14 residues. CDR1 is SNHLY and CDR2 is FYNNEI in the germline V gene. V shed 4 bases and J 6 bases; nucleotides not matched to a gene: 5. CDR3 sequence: CASSVVAGADTQYF. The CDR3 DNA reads TGTGCCAGCAGTGTGGTAGCGGGGGCGGATACGCAGTATTTT.

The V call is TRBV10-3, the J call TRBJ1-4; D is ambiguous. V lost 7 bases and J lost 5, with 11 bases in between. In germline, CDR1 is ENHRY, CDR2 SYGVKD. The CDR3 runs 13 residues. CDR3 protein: CAITSRVNEKLFF. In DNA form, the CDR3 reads TGTGCCATCACCTCACGGGTGAATGAAAAACTGTTTTTT.

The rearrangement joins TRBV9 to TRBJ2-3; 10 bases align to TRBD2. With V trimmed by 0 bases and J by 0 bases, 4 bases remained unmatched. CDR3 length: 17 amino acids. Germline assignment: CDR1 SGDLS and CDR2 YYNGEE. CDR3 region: CASSVGLAGSSTDTQYF. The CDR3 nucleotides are TGTGCCAGCAGCGTAGGACTAGCGGGTTCGAGCACAGATACGCAGTATTTT.

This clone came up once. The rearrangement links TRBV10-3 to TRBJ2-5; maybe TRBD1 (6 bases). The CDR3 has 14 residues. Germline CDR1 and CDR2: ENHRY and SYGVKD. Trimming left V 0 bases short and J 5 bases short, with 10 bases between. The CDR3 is CAISESDRMETQYF. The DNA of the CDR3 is TGTGCCATCAGTGAGTCGGACAGAATGGAGACCCAGTACTTC.

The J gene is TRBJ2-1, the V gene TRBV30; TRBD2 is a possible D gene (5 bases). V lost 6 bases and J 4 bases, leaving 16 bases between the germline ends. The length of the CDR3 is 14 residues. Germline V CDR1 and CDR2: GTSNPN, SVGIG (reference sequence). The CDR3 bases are TGTGCCTGTAGCACTGGTTGGAGGTACAATGAGCAGTTCTTC. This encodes CACSTGWRYNEQFF.

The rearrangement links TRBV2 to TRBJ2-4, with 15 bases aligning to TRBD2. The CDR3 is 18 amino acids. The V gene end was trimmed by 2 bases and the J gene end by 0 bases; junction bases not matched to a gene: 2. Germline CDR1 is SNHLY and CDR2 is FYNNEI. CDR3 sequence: CASSEWGLAGGAKNIQYF. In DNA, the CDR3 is TGTGCCAGCAGTGAATGGGGACTAGCGGGGGGAGCCAAAAACATTCAGTACTTC.

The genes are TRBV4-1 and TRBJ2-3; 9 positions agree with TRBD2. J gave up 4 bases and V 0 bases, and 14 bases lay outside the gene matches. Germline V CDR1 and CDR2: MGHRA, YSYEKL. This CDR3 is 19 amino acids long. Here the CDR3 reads CASSQDEWREGHAADTQYF. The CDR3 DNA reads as TGCGCCAGCAGCCAAGATGAATGGCGGGAGGGCCACGCAGCAGATACGCAGTATTTT.

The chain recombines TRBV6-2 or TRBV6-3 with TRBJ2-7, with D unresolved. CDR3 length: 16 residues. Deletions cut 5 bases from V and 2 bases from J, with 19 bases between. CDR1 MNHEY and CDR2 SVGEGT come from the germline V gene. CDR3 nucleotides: TGTGCCAGCAGTGTTTCCCCGAGCGCTTCTACCTACGAGCAGTACTTC. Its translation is CASSVSPSASTYEQYF.

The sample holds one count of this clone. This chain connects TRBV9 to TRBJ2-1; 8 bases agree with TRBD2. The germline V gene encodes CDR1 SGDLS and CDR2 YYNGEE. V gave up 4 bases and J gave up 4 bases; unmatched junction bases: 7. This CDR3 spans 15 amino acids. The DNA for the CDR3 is TGTGCCAGCAGCCATGGAGCGGGGGTGTACAATGAGCAGTTCTTC. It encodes CASSHGAGVYNEQFF.

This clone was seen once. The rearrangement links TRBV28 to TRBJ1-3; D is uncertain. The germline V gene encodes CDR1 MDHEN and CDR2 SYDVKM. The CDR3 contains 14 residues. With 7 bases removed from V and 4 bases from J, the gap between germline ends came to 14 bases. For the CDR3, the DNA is TGTGCCAGCAATATCCCGAGCCACGGAAACACCATATATTTT. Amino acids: CASNIPSHGNTIYF.

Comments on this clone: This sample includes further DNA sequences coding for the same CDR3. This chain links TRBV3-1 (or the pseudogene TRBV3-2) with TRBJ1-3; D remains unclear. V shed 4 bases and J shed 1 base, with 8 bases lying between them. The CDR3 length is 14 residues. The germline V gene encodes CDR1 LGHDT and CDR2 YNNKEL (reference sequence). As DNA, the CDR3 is TGTGCCAGCAGCCCGCGGGATTCTGGAAACACCATATATTTT. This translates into CASSPRDSGNTIYF.

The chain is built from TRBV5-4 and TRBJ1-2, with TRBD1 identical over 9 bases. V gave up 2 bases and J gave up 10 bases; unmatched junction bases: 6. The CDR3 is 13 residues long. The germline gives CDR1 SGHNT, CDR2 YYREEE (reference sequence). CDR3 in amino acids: CASSFPDRGDYTF. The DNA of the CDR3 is TGTGCCAGCAGCTTCCCCGACAGGGGGGACTACACCTTC.

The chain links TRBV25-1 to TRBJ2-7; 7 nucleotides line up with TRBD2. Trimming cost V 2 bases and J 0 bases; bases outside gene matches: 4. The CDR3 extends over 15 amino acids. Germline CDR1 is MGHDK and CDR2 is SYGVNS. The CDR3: CASSEGGVSSYEQYF. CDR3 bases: TGTGCCAGCAGTGAAGGGGGGGTAAGCTCCTACGAGCAGTACTTC.

The CDR3 nucleotides are TGTGCCAGCAGTCCTAGCCCTGGGTCGGGATTCACAGATACGCAGTATTTT. Its translation: CASSPSPGSGFTDTQYF. The rearrangement links TRBV28 to TRBJ2-3; possibly TRBD2 for D (5 bases). V shed 5 bases and J shed 2 bases, with 20 bases lying between them. Germline assignment: CDR1 MDHEN and CDR2 SYDVKM. The CDR3 covers 17 residues.

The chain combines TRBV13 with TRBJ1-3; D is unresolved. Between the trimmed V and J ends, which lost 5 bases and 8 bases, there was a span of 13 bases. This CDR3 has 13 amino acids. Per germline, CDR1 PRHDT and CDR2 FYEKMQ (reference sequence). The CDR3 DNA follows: TGTGCCAGCAGCCACCCCGGCGGGGACACCATATATTTT. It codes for CASSHPGGDTIYF.

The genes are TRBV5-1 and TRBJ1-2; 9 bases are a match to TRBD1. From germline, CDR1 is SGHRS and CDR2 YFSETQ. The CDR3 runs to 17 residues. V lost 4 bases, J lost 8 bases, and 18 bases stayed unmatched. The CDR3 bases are TGCGCCAGCAGCACGGGACAGGGACTCTTTAGCAAGGAGGGCTACACCTTC. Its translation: CASSTGQGLFSKEGYTF.

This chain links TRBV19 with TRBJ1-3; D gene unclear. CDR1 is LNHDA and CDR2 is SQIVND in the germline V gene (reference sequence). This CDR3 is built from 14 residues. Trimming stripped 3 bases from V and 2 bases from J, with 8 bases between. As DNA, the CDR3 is TGTGCCAGTAGTATTGCGGCAGCTGGAAACACCATATATTTT. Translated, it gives CASSIAAAGNTIYF.

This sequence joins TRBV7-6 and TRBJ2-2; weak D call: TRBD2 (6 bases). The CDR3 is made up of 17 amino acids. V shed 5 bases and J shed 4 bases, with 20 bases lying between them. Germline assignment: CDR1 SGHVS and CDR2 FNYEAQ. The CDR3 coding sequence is TGTGCCAGCAGCCCTAGGGGACTCGGGTGGAGCACCGGGGAGCTGTTTTTT. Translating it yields CASSPRGLGWSTGELFF.